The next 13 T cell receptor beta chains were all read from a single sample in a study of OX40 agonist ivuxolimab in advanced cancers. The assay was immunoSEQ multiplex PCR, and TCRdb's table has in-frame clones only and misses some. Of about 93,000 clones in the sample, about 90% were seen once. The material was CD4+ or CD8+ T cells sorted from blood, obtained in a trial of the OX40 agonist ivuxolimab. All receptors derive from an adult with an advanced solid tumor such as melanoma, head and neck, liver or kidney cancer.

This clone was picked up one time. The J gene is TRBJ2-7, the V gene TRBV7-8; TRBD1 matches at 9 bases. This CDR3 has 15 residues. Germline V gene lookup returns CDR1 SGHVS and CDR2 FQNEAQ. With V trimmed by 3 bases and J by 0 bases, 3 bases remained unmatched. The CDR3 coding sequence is TGTGCCAGCAGCTTTACGGACAGGGGCTCCTACGAGCAGTACTTC. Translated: CASSFTDRGSYEQYF.

The CDR3 nucleotides read TGTGCCAGCCTAAGTTTTTCCGGAAAACTGTTTTTT. Translation: CASLSFSGKLFF. This sequence joins TRBV6-5 and TRBJ1-4; D gene ambiguous. The ends were cut back, 8 bases at V and 10 bases at J, with 14 bases in the middle. Per the germline V gene, CDR1 is MNHEY and CDR2 is SVGAGI. This CDR3 is 12 amino acids long.

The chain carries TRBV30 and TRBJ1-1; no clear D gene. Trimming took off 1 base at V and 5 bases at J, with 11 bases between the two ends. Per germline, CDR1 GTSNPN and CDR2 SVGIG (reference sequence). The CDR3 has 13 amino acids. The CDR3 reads CAWSEGQRTEAFF. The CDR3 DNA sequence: TGTGCCTGGAGTGAGGGCCAGAGGACTGAAGCTTTCTTT.

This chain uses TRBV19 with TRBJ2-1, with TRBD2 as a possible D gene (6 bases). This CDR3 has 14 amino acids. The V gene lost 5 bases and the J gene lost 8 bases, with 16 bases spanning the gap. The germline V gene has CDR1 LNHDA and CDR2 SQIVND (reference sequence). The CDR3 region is CASSSLAGGYEQFF. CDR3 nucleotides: TGTGCCAGTAGTTCTCTCGCCGGGGGATATGAGCAGTTCTTC.

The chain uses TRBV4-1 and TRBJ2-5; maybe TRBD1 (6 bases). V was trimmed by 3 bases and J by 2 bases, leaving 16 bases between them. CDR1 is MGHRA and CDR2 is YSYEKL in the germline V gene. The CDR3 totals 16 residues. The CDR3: CASSHAVGGTQETQYF. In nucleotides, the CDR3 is TGCGCCAGCAGCCATGCAGTAGGGGGAACGCAAGAGACCCAGTACTTC.

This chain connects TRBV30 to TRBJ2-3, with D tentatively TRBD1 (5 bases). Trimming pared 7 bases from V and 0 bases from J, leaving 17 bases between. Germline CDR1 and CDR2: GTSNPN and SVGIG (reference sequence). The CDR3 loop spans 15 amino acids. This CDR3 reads CALRKTGESTDTQYF. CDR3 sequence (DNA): TGTGCCTTACGAAAAACAGGAGAAAGCACAGATACGCAGTATTTT.

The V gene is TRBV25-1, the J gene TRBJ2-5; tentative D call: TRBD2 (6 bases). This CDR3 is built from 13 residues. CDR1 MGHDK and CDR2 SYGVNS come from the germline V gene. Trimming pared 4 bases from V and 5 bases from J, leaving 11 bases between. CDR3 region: CASSGAGLETQYF. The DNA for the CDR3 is TGTGCCAGCAGTGGAGCGGGTTTGGAGACCCAGTACTTC.

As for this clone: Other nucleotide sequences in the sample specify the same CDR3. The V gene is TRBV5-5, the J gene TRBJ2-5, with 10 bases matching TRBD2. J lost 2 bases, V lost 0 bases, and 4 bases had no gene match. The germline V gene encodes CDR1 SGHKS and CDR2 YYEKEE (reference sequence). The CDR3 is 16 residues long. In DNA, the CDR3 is TGTGCCAGCAGCTTGGCGATAGCGGGAGGACAAGAGACCCAGTACTTC. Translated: CASSLAIAGGQETQYF.

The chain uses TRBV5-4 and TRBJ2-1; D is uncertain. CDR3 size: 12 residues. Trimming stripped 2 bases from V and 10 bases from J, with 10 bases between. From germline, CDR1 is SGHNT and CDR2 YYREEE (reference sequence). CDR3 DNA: TGTGCCAGCAGCTTTCCCAAGGGCGAGCAGTTCTTC. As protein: CASSFPKGEQFF.

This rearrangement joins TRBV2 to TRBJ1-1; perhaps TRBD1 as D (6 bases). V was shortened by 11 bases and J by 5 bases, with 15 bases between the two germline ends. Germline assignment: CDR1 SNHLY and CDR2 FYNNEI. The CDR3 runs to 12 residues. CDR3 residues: CAEGDIVTEAFF. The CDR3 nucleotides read TGTGCCGAAGGGGACATTGTGACTGAAGCTTTCTTT.

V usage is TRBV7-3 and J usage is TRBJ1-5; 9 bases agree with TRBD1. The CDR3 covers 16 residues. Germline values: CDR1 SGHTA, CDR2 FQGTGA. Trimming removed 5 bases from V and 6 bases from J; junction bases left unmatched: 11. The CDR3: CASSPRQGVGGQPQHF. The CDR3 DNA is TGTGCCAGCAGCCCCAGACAGGGGGTAGGGGGTCAGCCCCAGCATTTT.

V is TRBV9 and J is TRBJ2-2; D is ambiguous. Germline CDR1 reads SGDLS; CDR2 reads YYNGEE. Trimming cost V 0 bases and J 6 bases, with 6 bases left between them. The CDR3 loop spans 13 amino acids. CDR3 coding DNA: TGTGCCAGCAGCGTAGAAGGGTCCGGGGAGCTGTTTTTT. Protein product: CASSVEGSGELFF.

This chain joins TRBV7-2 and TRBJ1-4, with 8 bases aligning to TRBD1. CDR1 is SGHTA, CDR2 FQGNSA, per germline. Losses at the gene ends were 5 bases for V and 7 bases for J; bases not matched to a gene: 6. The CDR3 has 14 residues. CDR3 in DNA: TGTGCCAGCAGCGCCGGACAGGGTTTTGAAAAACTGTTTTTT. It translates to CASSAGQGFEKLFF.